This is a list of T cell receptor beta chains from one sample in a study of circulating tumor DNA in untreated peripheral T-cell lymphoma. Generated by immunoSEQ multiplex PCR, the TCRdb table keeps only in-frame clones and is missing some. This table holds roughly 2,400 clones, about three quarters found once. Specimen: tumor tissue. These receptor sequences come from a human donor with peripheral T-cell lymphoma. CDR3s include the opening cysteine and the closing phenylalanine or tryptophan. D genes are given only for firm matches. Expanded clones are given a class, and other clones once, few, many or no size at all.

d_gene: NA; abundance: NA; j_gene: TRBJ2-1; v_gene: TRBV6-4; CDR3nt: TGTGCCAGCAGGTACTACAATGAGCAGTTCTTC; CDR3aa: CASRYYNEQFF
d_gene: NA; abundance: NA; j_gene: TRBJ2-3; v_gene: TRBV6-8; CDR3nt: TGTGCCAGCAGTTCCTCCACAGATACGCAGTATTTT; CDR3aa: CASSSSTDTQYF
d_gene: NA; abundance: NA; j_gene: TRBJ1-1; v_gene: TRBV14; CDR3nt: TGTGCCAGCAGCGAAAGGGGTGGGTCCTCCAGCGGGTCGACTGAAGCTTTCTTT; CDR3aa: CASSERGGSSSGSTEAFF
d_gene: NA; abundance: medium-sized; j_gene: TRBJ2-7; v_gene: TRBV18; CDR3nt: TGTGCCAGCTCCCCAGATGTCTACGAGCAGTACTTC; CDR3aa: CASSPDVYEQYF
d_gene: NA; abundance: NA; j_gene: TRBJ1-4; v_gene: TRBV19; CDR3nt: TGTGCCAGTAGTTGGAGGCCTGCAACTAATGAAAAACTGTTTTTT; CDR3aa: CASSWRPATNEKLFF
d_gene: NA; abundance: NA; j_gene: TRBJ2-2; v_gene: TRBV5-1; CDR3nt: TGCGCCAGCAGCTGGGGTTATCAGGGGTCCGGGGAGCTGTTTTTT; CDR3aa: CASSWGYQGSGELFF
d_gene: NA; abundance: NA; j_gene: TRBJ2-2; v_gene: TRBV29-1; CDR3nt: TGCAGCGTTGGGTCCGGAGGGGTTAACACCGGGGAGCTGTTTTTT; CDR3aa: CSVGSGGVNTGELFF
d_gene: NA; abundance: NA; j_gene: TRBJ1-5; v_gene: TRBV19; CDR3nt: TGTGCCAGTACCTCATTTTGGGCCAGCAGCAATCAGCCCCAGCATTTT; CDR3aa: CASTSFWASSNQPQHF
d_gene: NA; abundance: NA; j_gene: TRBJ1-2; v_gene: TRBV6-8; CDR3nt: TGTGCCAGCAGGACTTTCGGGATACATTATGGCTACACCTTC; CDR3aa: CASRTFGIHYGYTF
d_gene: NA; abundance: NA; j_gene: TRBJ2-3; v_gene: TRBV6-8; CDR3nt: TGTGCCAGCGCCAGGGGAGTTTACACAGATACGCAGTATTTT; CDR3aa: CASARGVYTDTQYF
d_gene: NA; abundance: NA; j_gene: TRBJ2-5; v_gene: TRBV18; CDR3nt: TGTGCCAGCTCACCACTCCAAGAGACCCAGTACTTC; CDR3aa: CASSPLQETQYF
d_gene: NA; abundance: few; j_gene: TRBJ2-2; v_gene: TRBV27; CDR3nt: TGTGCCAGCAAAAAGGGCTCCGGGCCTTCCTTCGGGGAGCTGTTTTTT; CDR3aa: CASKKGSGPSFGELFF
d_gene: TRBD1; abundance: few; j_gene: TRBJ1-6; v_gene: TRBV19; CDR3nt: TGTGCCAGTAGGGGACAGTTGAATTCACCCCTCCACTTT; CDR3aa: CASRGQLNSPLHF
d_gene: TRBD1; abundance: NA; j_gene: TRBJ1-5; v_gene: TRBV11-3; CDR3nt: TGTGCCAGCAGCTTTGTGGGACAGGGGGGCAATCAGCCCCAGCATTTT; CDR3aa: CASSFVGQGGNQPQHF
d_gene: NA; abundance: NA; j_gene: TRBJ1-2; v_gene: TRBV4-1; CDR3nt: TGCGCCAGCGTCAGCCCGCGGGGTGGCTACACCTTC; CDR3aa: CASVSPRGGYTF
d_gene: NA; abundance: NA; j_gene: TRBJ2-2; v_gene: TRBV16; CDR3nt: TGTGCCAGCAGCCAATCCATCGGTCAGGGGTCCACCGGGGAGCTGTTTTTT; CDR3aa: CASSQSIGQGSTGELFF
d_gene: NA; abundance: NA; j_gene: TRBJ2-5; v_gene: TRBV6-8; CDR3nt: TGTGCCAGCAGTTACTCCTGGACCCGCCAAGAGACCCAGTACTTC; CDR3aa: CASSYSWTRQETQYF
d_gene: TRBD2; abundance: NA; j_gene: TRBJ2-1; v_gene: TRBV25-1; CDR3nt: TGTGCCAGCCAAAGCGGGGGAGGGTGGAATGAGCAGTTCTTC; CDR3aa: CASQSGGGWNEQFF
d_gene: NA; abundance: hyperexpanded; j_gene: TRBJ2-5; v_gene: TRBV19; CDR3nt: TGTGCCAGTAGTATAGAGGAGACCCAGTACTTC; CDR3aa: CASSIEETQYF
d_gene: TRBD1; abundance: NA; j_gene: TRBJ1-4; v_gene: TRBV15; CDR3nt: TGTGCCACCAGCACGGAGGGACAGTCTAATGAAAAACTGTTTTTT; CDR3aa: CATSTEGQSNEKLFF
d_gene: NA; abundance: NA; j_gene: TRBJ2-1; v_gene: TRBV2; CDR3nt: TGTGCCAGCAGTGTTAGCGGCGACCCCTCCTACAATGAGCAGTTCTTC; CDR3aa: CASSVSGDPSYNEQFF
d_gene: NA; abundance: NA; j_gene: TRBJ2-5; v_gene: TRBV19; CDR3nt: TGTGCCAGTAGTATCGAAGAGACCCAGTACTTC; CDR3aa: CASSIEETQYF
d_gene: TRBD1; abundance: NA; j_gene: TRBJ1-4; v_gene: TRBV11-3; CDR3nt: TGTGCCAGCAGTTCGGACAGGATTAATGAAAAACTGTTTTTT; CDR3aa: CASSSDRINEKLFF
d_gene: NA; abundance: NA; j_gene: TRBJ1-1; v_gene: TRBV5-1; CDR3nt: TGCGCCAGCAGCCCCCCTTATTCCCTTGGGACTGAAGCTTTCTTT; CDR3aa: CASSPPYSLGTEAFF
d_gene: NA; abundance: few; j_gene: TRBJ2-7; v_gene: TRBV5-1; CDR3nt: TGCGCCAGCAGCTTGGATTCGGATACCTACGAGCAGTACTTC; CDR3aa: CASSLDSDTYEQYF
d_gene: NA; abundance: NA; j_gene: TRBJ1-4; v_gene: TRBV12-5; CDR3nt: TGTGCTACCACCAAGGGCGTCTTTGGGGAAAAACTGTTTTTT; CDR3aa: CATTKGVFGEKLFF
d_gene: NA; abundance: NA; j_gene: TRBJ2-2; v_gene: TRBV5-1; CDR3nt: TGCGCCAGCAGCTTGGGGGGGAACACCGGGGAGCTGTTTTTT; CDR3aa: CASSLGGNTGELFF
d_gene: TRBD1; abundance: NA; j_gene: TRBJ1-4; v_gene: TRBV6-8; CDR3nt: TGTGCTAGCAGTAGACAGGGCCTTGAAAAACTGTTTTTT; CDR3aa: CASSRQGLEKLFF
d_gene: TRBD2; abundance: few; j_gene: TRBJ2-1; v_gene: TRBV6-8; CDR3nt: TGTGCCATCAGTACTAGCGCGGGGCGCAATGAGCAGTTCTTC; CDR3aa: CAISTSAGRNEQFF
d_gene: NA; abundance: NA; j_gene: TRBJ1-2; v_gene: TRBV5-1; CDR3nt: TGCGCCAGCAGCTTAGATGGCGGCCTCCGAGGCTATGGCTACACCTTC; CDR3aa: CASSLDGGLRGYGYTF
d_gene: NA; abundance: NA; j_gene: TRBJ1-1; v_gene: TRBV19; CDR3nt: TGTGCCAGTAGTCCCGGACGGAAGAACACTGAAGCTTTCTTT; CDR3aa: CASSPGRKNTEAFF
d_gene: TRBD2; abundance: NA; j_gene: TRBJ2-1; v_gene: TRBV6-8; CDR3nt: TGTGCCAGCAGTTACGAAGCGGGAGCCTCCTACAATGAGCAGTTCTTC; CDR3aa: CASSYEAGASYNEQFF
d_gene: NA; abundance: few; j_gene: TRBJ2-7; v_gene: TRBV6-7; CDR3nt: TGTGCCAGCAGTGAAGCTGGTTGGAACTACGAGCAGTACTTC; CDR3aa: CASSEAGWNYEQYF
d_gene: NA; abundance: NA; j_gene: TRBJ1-5; v_gene: TRBV19; CDR3nt: TGTGCCAGTACTCTCACGATGCTGGGCAATCAGCCCCAGCATTTT; CDR3aa: CASTLTMLGNQPQHF
d_gene: NA; abundance: NA; j_gene: TRBJ2-6; v_gene: TRBV30; CDR3nt: TGTGCCTGGAGTTCAGGTACCGCTGGGGCCAACGTCCTGACTTTC; CDR3aa: CAWSSGTAGANVLTF
d_gene: TRBD1; abundance: NA; j_gene: TRBJ2-5; v_gene: TRBV19; CDR3nt: TGTGCCAGTAGTAACCGGGACAGGGAGGGGACCCAGTACTTC; CDR3aa: CASSNRDREGTQYF